The rows below give T cell receptor beta chains drawn from one sample of a study of shared clonotypes between healthy human individuals. The repertoire was sequenced with immunoSEQ multiplex PCR; TCRdb's copy has only in-frame clones and lacks some. The sample comprises some 1.1 million clones, roughly 80% of which are singletons, and about 0.89% rests with the top ten. Sequencing used memory CD4+ T cells from PBMCs. The receptors come from a man between 18 and 35 years old in good health. Some clones in this sample may be carry-over from other donors' samples. Both conserved end residues are part of each CDR3. The order of the fields is clone size, J gene, D gene, V gene, CDR3 length, CDR3 protein, CDR3 DNA. The D gene is left open where the match is weak. Expanded clones are given a class, and other clones once, few, many or no size at all.

clone size: NA
J gene: TRBJ2-3
D gene: TRBD2
V gene: TRBV5-1
CDR3 length: 16
CDR3 protein: CASSLGLAGGADTQYF
CDR3 DNA: TGCGCCAGCAGCTTGGGGCTAGCGGGAGGGGCAGATACGCAGTATTTT

clone size: NA
J gene: TRBJ1-2
D gene: NA
V gene: TRBV15
CDR3 length: 14
CDR3 protein: CATSRDTSNYGYTF
CDR3 DNA: TGTGCCACCAGCAGGGACACTTCTAACTATGGCTACACCTTC

clone size: few
J gene: TRBJ1-1
D gene: NA
V gene: TRBV9
CDR3 length: 13
CDR3 protein: CASSVGGPAEAFF
CDR3 DNA: TGTGCCAGCAGCGTGGGGGGGCCCGCTGAAGCTTTCTTT

clone size: NA
J gene: TRBJ2-5
D gene: NA
V gene: TRBV10-1
CDR3 length: 14
CDR3 protein: CASSGGTGPETQYF
CDR3 DNA: TGCGCCAGCAGTGGGGGGACGGGGCCAGAGACCCAGTACTTC

clone size: NA
J gene: TRBJ2-5
D gene: TRBD1
V gene: TRBV28
CDR3 length: 15
CDR3 protein: CASNGGGTGQETQYF
CDR3 DNA: TGTGCCAGCAACGGTGGGGGGACAGGACAAGAGACCCAGTACTTC

clone size: NA
J gene: TRBJ1-3
D gene: NA
V gene: TRBV11-3
CDR3 length: 18
CDR3 protein: CASSFVVKDSRSGNTIYF
CDR3 DNA: TGTGCCAGCAGCTTCGTGGTTAAGGACAGCCGCTCTGGAAACACCATATATTTT

clone size: few
J gene: TRBJ2-7
D gene: NA
V gene: TRBV28
CDR3 length: 15
CDR3 protein: CASSPGGGASYEQYF
CDR3 DNA: TGTGCCAGCAGTCCCGGCGGCGGAGCATCCTACGAGCAGTACTTC

clone size: once
J gene: TRBJ2-3
D gene: NA
V gene: TRBV30
CDR3 length: 20
CDR3 protein: CAWSVPRGSMWVPSTDTQYF
CDR3 DNA: TGTGCCTGGAGTGTACCCCGTGGTAGCATGTGGGTCCCTAGCACAGATACGCAGTATTTT

clone size: NA
J gene: TRBJ1-4
D gene: NA
V gene: TRBV5-5
CDR3 length: 15
CDR3 protein: CASSGTGTTNEKLFF
CDR3 DNA: TGTGCCAGCAGCGGAACAGGAACAACTAATGAAAAACTGTTTTTT

clone size: NA
J gene: TRBJ2-5
D gene: NA
V gene: TRBV5-1
CDR3 length: 14
CDR3 protein: CASSLQRGRETQYF
CDR3 DNA: TGCGCCAGCAGCTTACAGAGGGGACGGGAGACCCAGTACTTC

clone size: NA
J gene: TRBJ1-1
D gene: TRBD1
V gene: TRBV27
CDR3 length: 13
CDR3 protein: CASNPQGGTEAFF
CDR3 DNA: TGTGCCAGCAATCCACAGGGGGGAACTGAAGCTTTCTTT

clone size: NA
J gene: TRBJ2-7
D gene: NA
V gene: TRBV6-5
CDR3 length: 16
CDR3 protein: CASSYSLGAGSNEQYF
CDR3 DNA: TGTGCCAGCAGTTACTCCTTGGGGGCTGGGAGCAACGAGCAGTACTTC